This TCR beta chain was recorded in a study of graft-versus-host responses after intestinal transplantation. The repertoire was sequenced with immunoSEQ multiplex PCR; TCRdb's copy has only in-frame clones and lacks some. Among more than 85,000 clones listed, just under 95% were seen once. In the case of this clone: Its specificity is not known.

The CDR3 runs 19 residues. Trimming removed 3 bases from V and 5 bases from J; junction bases left unmatched: 14. Germline V gives CDR1 SGDLS, CDR2 YYNGEE. General observations from the study: High graft-versus-host to host-versus-graft clonal ratios were seen in allografts of patients with graft-donor T cell macrochimerism.

The chain recombines TRBV9 with TRBJ2-1; 13 bases agree with TRBD2. The sequence was collected from a human donor who received an intestinal transplant. This specimen was unstimulated CD8+ T cells sorted from spleen or lymph node cells, taken before intestinal transplant. DNA of the CDR3: TGTGCCAGCAGCGGGGGTTGGGGGACTAGCGGGATCCTACACAATGAGCAGTTCTTC. Encoded protein: CASSGGWGTSGILHNEQFF.